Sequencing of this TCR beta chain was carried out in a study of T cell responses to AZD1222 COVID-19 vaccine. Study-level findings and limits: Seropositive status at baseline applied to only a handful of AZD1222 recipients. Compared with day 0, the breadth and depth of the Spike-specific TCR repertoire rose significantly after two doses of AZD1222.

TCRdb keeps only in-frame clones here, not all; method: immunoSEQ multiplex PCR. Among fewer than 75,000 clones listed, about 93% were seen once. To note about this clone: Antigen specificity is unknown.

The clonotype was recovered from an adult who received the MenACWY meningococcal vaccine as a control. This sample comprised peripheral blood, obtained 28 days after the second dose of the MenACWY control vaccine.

CDR3 bases: TGTGCCAGCAGTCGAGGGGAGAGCTATGGCTACACCTTC. Translation gives CASSRGESYGYTF. V and J are TRBV12-3 or TRBV12-4 and TRBJ1-2; D is possibly TRBD1 (5 bases). The CDR3 extends over 13 amino acids. Trimming took off 5 bases at V and 4 bases at J, with 11 bases between the two ends.